What follows are 27 T cell receptor beta chains derived from one specimen sequenced in a study of blood T cells in healthy people across ages. Primed by a sample-barcoded 5' primer and a J-beta primer mix, a second PCR proceeded for about 6 to 12 cycles. Each CDR3 protein is one row after TCRdb ran MiXCR on the 5' RACE reads. The repertoire has 1.5 million to 2 million distinct CDR3 sequences, roughly 49% of them found once; the top ten carry 2.1%. The sequenced sample was blood. These receptors were taken from a woman aged 40 to 50 in good health.

Concerning this clonotype: The junction differs from germline at one of its ends, possibly a read error. This CDR3 reads CASSLGDRGLNYDYTF. The CDR3 DNA is TGCGCCAGCAGCTTGGGAGACAGGGGCCTTAACTATGACTACACCTTC. This sequence joins TRBV5-1 and TRBJ1-2; the match to TRBD1 covers 8 bases. This CDR3 is 16 amino acids long. CDR1 is SGHRS, CDR2 YFSETQ, per germline.

V usage is TRBV6-5 and J usage is TRBJ2-1; tentatively, D is TRBD2 (5 bases). The germline CDR1 and CDR2 sequences are MNHEY and SVGAGI. The CDR3 runs to 13 residues. V gave up 3 bases and J gave up 7 bases, with 10 bases separating them. DNA of the CDR3: TGTGCCAGCAGTTATTTTCGGGGAAATGAGCAGTTCTTC. This gives the protein CASSYFRGNEQFF.

This clonotype was observed a handful of times. The chain is built from TRBV10-3 and TRBJ2-3; no reliable D call. This CDR3 comprises 12 residues. Germline-derived CDR1 and CDR2 are ENHRY and SYGVKD. The V gene lost 10 bases and the J gene lost 2 bases, with 10 bases spanning the gap. The CDR3 loop is CANADDTDTQYF. The CDR3 region has the DNA TGTGCCAATGCGGACGACACAGATACGCAGTATTTT.

CDR3 bases: TGTGCCAGCTCACGGACGGAATATAATTCACCCCTCCACTTT. Translated: CASSRTEYNSPLHF. The chain combines TRBV18 with TRBJ1-6; D unresolved. CDR3 length: 14 amino acids. The V and J ends lost 4 bases and 4 bases respectively, with 8 bases between them. Germline loops: CDR1 KGHSH, CDR2 LQKENI.

This clonotype was seen only a few times. The chain couples TRBV4-2 to TRBJ2-1; 9 positions match TRBD1. Germline V gives CDR1 LGHNA, CDR2 YNFKEQ. This CDR3 is 18 amino acids long. The J segment lost 7 bases and the V segment lost 1 base, leaving 14 bases of the junction unmatched. The CDR3 DNA follows: TGTGCCAGCAGCCAAGGATCGGGTTGGGGACAGGGAGGGAATGAGCAGTTCTTC. As protein: CASSQGSGWGQGGNEQFF.

V is TRBV21-1 and J is TRBJ2-7; TRBD1 is the table's D call and was not checked against the DNA. TRBV21-1 is shown as a pseudogene. CDR3 length equals 17 residues. CDR3 sequence reads: CASSKSPGHRSSYEQYF. DNA of the CDR3: TGTGCCAGCAGCAAGAGTCCAGGACACCGGAGCTCCTACGAGCAGTACTTC.

This clonotype came up a few times. In DNA, the CDR3 is TGTGCCAGCGCACAGGGAGTAGAGCAGTACTTC. Translated: CASAQGVEQYF. This chain joins TRBV6-2 or TRBV6-3 and TRBJ2-7; D possibly corresponds to TRBD1 (6 bases). There are 11 residues in the CDR3. Per the germline V gene, CDR1 is MNHEY and CDR2 is SVGEGT. Trimming pared 8 bases from V and 7 bases from J, leaving 12 bases between.

The chain couples TRBV24-1 to TRBJ2-1; TRBD2 agrees at 14 bases. The CDR3 has 19 residues. The germline V gene encodes CDR1 KGHDR and CDR2 SFDVKD. Unmatched junction bases numbered 14, after V lost 3 bases and J lost 8 bases. CDR3 sequence: CATSDVKKTSGGAGYEQFF. CDR3 DNA sequence: TGTGCCACCAGTGATGTGAAAAAGACTAGCGGGGGGGCCGGCTATGAGCAGTTCTTC.

This chain uses TRBV7-2 with TRBJ1-1, with D maybe TRBD1 (5 bases). The CDR3 extends over 17 amino acids. In germline, CDR1 is SGHTA, CDR2 FQGNSA. Trimming cost V 4 bases and J 4 bases, with 22 bases left between them. The DNA for the CDR3 is TGTGCCAGCAGCTCCGTCCGGGACGGGGAGCCCAGCACTGAAGCTTTCTTT. Translation: CASSSVRDGEPSTEAFF.

The chain employs TRBV10-3 and TRBJ2-3; 7 bases are a match to TRBD1. From germline, CDR1 is ENHRY and CDR2 SYGVKD. The junction had 4 bases not matched to a gene; V was cut back by 4 bases and J by 0 bases. This CDR3 has 15 amino acids. For the CDR3, the DNA is TGTGCCATCAGTGCCGAGGGGGCTAGCACAGATACGCAGTATTTT. It encodes CAISAEGASTDTQYF.

This chain uses TRBV20-1 with TRBJ1-4; perhaps TRBD1 as D (6 bases). The CDR3 consists of 14 residues. From germline, CDR1 is DFQATT and CDR2 SNEGSKA (reference sequence). The V and J ends lost 3 bases and 2 bases respectively, with 10 bases between them. CDR3 bases: TGCAGTGCTAGGAACAGGGCCACTAATGAAAAACTGTTTTTT. Translating gives CSARNRATNEKLFF.

This chain connects TRBV4-1 to TRBJ1-2, with 8 bases lining up with TRBD1. CDR3 length: 15 residues. Trimming at V came to 1 base and at J to 3 bases, leaving 4 bases not matched to a gene. CDR1 and CDR2 (germline): MGHRA, YSYEKL. As DNA, the CDR3 is TGCGCCAGCAGCCAAGGCCCAGGGGGCGACTATGGCTACACCTTC. This codes for CASSQGPGGDYGYTF.

The CDR3 sequence: CASSYAENVRDEQFF. CDR3 DNA: TGTGCCAGCAGTTACGCAGAAAATGTTAGAGATGAGCAGTTCTTC. The rearrangement uses TRBV6-5 and TRBJ2-1; D not resolved. Per germline, CDR1 MNHEY and CDR2 SVGAGI. V was cut by 2 bases and J by 8 bases, with 16 bases left in between. This CDR3 comprises 15 residues.

The rearrangement uses TRBV6-5 and TRBJ2-5; 8 bases are shared with TRBD1. V trimming: 5 bases; J trimming: 2 bases; junction bases outside the gene matches: 7. In germline, CDR1 is MNHEY, CDR2 SVGAGI. The CDR3 contains 15 residues. CDR3 sequence: CASSRTGSGQETQYF. CDR3 bases: TGTGCCAGCAGTAGGACAGGGTCGGGACAAGAGACCCAGTACTTC.

This clonotype appeared a few times. The chain carries TRBV9 and TRBJ1-1; tentatively, D is TRBD1 (5 bases). The CDR3 has 14 residues. Trimming cost V 7 bases and J 0 bases, with 13 bases left between them. Looked up from germline, CDR1 is SGDLS and CDR2 is YYNGEE. CDR3 bases: TGTGCCAGCTCCCGGGGACCGATGAACACTGAAGCTTTCTTT. It encodes CASSRGPMNTEAFF.

The chain recombines TRBV29-1 with TRBJ2-7; 8 bases are shared with TRBD1. CDR1 is SQVTM, CDR2 ANQGSEA, per germline. The CDR3 length is 15 residues. The V segment lost 1 base and the J segment 0 bases; nucleotides outside the gene matches: 5. CDR3 sequence (DNA): TGCAGCGTTGAAGTAGGGACAGGAGCCTCCTACGAGCAGTACTTC. Amino acid sequence: CSVEVGTGASYEQYF.

This clonotype has just a few counts. V usage is TRBV9 and J usage is TRBJ2-7; D not resolved. The CDR3 sequence is 14 residues long. The V gene lost 0 bases and the J gene lost 0 bases, with 7 bases spanning the gap. The V gene's germline CDR1 is SGDLS and CDR2 YYNGEE. The CDR3 nucleotides are TGTGCCAGCAGCGTAGTGGGCAGCTCCTACGAGCAGTACTTC. It encodes CASSVVGSSYEQYF.

The V and J genes are TRBV7-2 and TRBJ2-7, with no clear D. The germline gives CDR1 SGHTA, CDR2 FQGNSA. The CDR3 consists of 15 residues. Trimming stripped 4 bases from V and 3 bases from J, with 16 bases between. The CDR3 bases are TGTGCCAGCAGCTCTCTCGGGCGGACGGGCTACGAGCAGTACTTC. Its protein is CASSSLGRTGYEQYF.

This chain links TRBV7-9 with TRBJ2-7; TRBD1 aligns across 10 bases. The trim removed 5 bases at V and 1 base at J, leaving 11 bases unmatched. CDR3 size: 17 residues. Germline V gene sequence: CDR1 SEHNR, CDR2 FQNEAQ (reference sequence). CDR3 sequence (DNA): TGTGCCAGCAGCATATATCCGGGACAGGGGTTATCCTACGAGCAGTACTTC. As protein: CASSIYPGQGLSYEQYF.

This clonotype has at least ten counts. V is TRBV5-1 and J is TRBJ2-1, with D perhaps being TRBD1 or TRBD2 (5 bases each). The CDR3 runs to 13 residues. The germline gives CDR1 SGHRS, CDR2 YFSETQ. V was cut by 4 bases and J by 6 bases, with 11 bases left in between. The CDR3: CASSPTGTNEQFF. The CDR3 bases are TGCGCCAGCAGCCCCACTGGGACCAATGAGCAGTTCTTC.

The chain recombines TRBV29-1 with TRBJ2-1; no firm D call. The germline V gene has CDR1 SQVTM and CDR2 ANQGSEA. CDR3 length: 11 residues. V gave up 4 bases and J gave up 8 bases, with 9 bases separating them. CDR3 loop: CSVVRWDEQFF. The CDR3 DNA reads as TGCAGCGTTGTTAGGTGGGATGAGCAGTTCTTC.

The chain carries TRBV20-1 and TRBJ2-1; tentatively, D is TRBD2 (6 bases). Germline V CDR1 and CDR2: DFQATT, SNEGSKA (reference sequence). This CDR3 has 16 amino acids. V was trimmed by 3 bases and J by 2 bases, leaving 17 bases between them. The CDR3 reads CSARRGSSGPYNEQFF. CDR3 in DNA: TGCAGTGCTAGGAGGGGTAGTAGCGGACCCTACAATGAGCAGTTCTTC.

This clonotype was observed a few times. This chain connects TRBV4-3 to TRBJ2-3; 9 nucleotides agree with TRBD1. The germline gives CDR1 LGHNA, CDR2 YSLEER. The V segment lost 1 base and the J segment 5 bases; nucleotides outside the gene matches: 7. This CDR3 has 16 residues. The chain's CDR3 is CASSQGTGVGGDTQYF. CDR3 coding DNA: TGCGCCAGCAGCCAAGGGACAGGGGTAGGAGGAGATACGCAGTATTTT.

The count of this clonotype is one. The rearrangement joins TRBV20-1 to TRBJ1-6, with D possibly being TRBD1 (5 bases). V lost 5 bases and J lost 7, with 15 bases in between. CDR3 length: 14 amino acids. Germline V gives CDR1 DFQATT, CDR2 SNEGSKA (reference sequence). The CDR3 nucleotides are TGCAGTGCTGAGAAGGGGCAGAAAAATTCACCCCTCCACTTT. Protein: CSAEKGQKNSPLHF.

The chain recombines TRBV14 with TRBJ2-4; tentative D call: TRBD2 (6 bases). From germline, CDR1 is SGHDN and CDR2 FVKESK. The CDR3 is 17 amino acids. With 2 bases removed from V and 13 bases from J, the gap between germline ends came to 27 bases. CDR3 sequence reads: CASSQLANPYGYNEQYF. The CDR3 bases are TGTGCCAGCAGCCAACTAGCGAATCCTTACGGCTACAATGAGCAGTACTTC.

In its sample, this clonotype was seen a few times. The J gene is TRBJ2-3, the V gene TRBV11-3; D gene ambiguous. Between the trimmed V and J ends, which lost 6 bases and 8 bases, there was a span of 12 bases. The CDR3 runs to 12 residues. CDR1 is SGHNT, CDR2 YENEEA, per germline. The CDR3 region is CASSLPTGTQYF. In DNA, the CDR3 is TGTGCCAGCAGTCTCCCGACGGGTACGCAGTATTTT. The full variable domain, rest sourced from reference TRBV11-3 and TRBJ2-3, is EAGVVQSPRYKIIEKKQPVAFWCNPISGHNTLYWYLQNLGQGPELLIRYENEEAVDDSQLPKDRFSAERLKGVDSTLKIQPAELGDSAVYLCASSLPTGTQYFGPGTRLTVL.

The genes are TRBV20-1 and TRBJ2-3, with D perhaps given as TRBD1 or TRBD2 (6 bases each). V lost 3 bases and J 6 bases, leaving 19 bases between the germline ends. The CDR3 consists of 15 residues. Germline V CDR1 and CDR2: DFQATT, SNEGSKA (reference sequence). CDR3 in amino acids: CSARDTSRGGDTQYF. The CDR3, as DNA: TGCAGTGCTAGGGATACTAGCAGGGGTGGCGATACGCAGTATTTT.